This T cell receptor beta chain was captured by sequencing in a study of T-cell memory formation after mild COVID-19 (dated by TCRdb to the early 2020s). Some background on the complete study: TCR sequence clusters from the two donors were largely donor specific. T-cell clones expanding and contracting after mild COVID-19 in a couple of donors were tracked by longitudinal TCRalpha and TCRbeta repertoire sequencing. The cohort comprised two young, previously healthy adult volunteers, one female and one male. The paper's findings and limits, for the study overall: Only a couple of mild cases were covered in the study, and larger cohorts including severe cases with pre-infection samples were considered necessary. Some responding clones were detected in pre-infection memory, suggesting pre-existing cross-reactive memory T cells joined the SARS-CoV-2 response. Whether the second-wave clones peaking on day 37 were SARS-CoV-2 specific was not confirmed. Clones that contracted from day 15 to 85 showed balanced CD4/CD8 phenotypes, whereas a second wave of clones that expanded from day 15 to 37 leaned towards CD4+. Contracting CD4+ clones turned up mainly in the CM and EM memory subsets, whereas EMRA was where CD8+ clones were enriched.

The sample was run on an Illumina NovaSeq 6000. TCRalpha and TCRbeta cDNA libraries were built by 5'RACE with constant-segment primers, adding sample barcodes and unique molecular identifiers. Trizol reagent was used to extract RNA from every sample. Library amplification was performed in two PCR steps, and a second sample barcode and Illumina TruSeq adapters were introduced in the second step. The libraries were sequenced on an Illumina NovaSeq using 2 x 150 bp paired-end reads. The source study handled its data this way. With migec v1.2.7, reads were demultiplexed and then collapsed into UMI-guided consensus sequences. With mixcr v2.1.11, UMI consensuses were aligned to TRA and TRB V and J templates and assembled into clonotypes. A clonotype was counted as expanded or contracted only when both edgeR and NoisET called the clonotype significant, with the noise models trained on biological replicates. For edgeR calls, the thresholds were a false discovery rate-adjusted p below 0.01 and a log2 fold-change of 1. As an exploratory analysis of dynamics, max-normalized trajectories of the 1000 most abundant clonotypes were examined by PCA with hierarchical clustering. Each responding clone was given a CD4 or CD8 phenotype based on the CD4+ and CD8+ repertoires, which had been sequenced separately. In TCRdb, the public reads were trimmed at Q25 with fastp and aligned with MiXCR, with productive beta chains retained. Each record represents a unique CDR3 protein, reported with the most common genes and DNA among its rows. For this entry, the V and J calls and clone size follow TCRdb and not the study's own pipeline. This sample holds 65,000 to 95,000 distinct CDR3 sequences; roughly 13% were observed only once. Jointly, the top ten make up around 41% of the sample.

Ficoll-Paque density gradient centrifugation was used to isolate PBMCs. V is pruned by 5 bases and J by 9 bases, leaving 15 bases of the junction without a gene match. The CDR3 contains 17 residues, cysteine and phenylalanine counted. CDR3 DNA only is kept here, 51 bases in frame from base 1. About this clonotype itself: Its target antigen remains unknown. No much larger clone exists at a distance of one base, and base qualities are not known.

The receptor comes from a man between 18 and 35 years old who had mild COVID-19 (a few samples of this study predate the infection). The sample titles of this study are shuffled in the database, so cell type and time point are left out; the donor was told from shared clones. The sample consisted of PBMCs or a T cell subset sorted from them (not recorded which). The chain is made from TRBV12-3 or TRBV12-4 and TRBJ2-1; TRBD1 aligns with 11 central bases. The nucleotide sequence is TGTGCCAGCAGTGGGGACAGGGGGATTCTTTCATTGTTTGAGCAGTTCTTC. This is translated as CASSGDRGILSLFEQFF.